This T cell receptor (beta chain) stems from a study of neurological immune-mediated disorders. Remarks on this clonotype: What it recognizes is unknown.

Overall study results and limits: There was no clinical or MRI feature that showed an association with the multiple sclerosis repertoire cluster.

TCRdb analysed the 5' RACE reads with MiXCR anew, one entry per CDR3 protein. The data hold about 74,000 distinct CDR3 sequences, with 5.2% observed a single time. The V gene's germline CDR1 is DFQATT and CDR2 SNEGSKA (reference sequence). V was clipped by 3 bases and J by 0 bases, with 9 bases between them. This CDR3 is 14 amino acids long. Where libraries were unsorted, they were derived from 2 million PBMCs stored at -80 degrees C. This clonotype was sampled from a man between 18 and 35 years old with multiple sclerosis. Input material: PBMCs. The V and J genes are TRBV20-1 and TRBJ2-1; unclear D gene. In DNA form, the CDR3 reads TGCAGTGCTAGGGGAACCGCCTCCTACAATGAGCAGTTCTTC. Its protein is CSARGTASYNEQFF.